This T cell receptor (beta chain) was sequenced for a study of blood T cell repertoires in COVID-19. Study information: Whether acute or convalescent, the COVID-19 samples came from the United States, Italy and Spain. Nucleic acid was either cDNA or gDNA, and it came from T cells, B-cell-depleted T cells, or PBMCs.

Patients from Seattle were sampled longitudinally, starting during active infection. CDR1 and CDR2 from the germline V gene are LGHDT and YNNKEL (reference sequence). V lost 1 base, J lost 2 bases, and 9 bases lay in between. The CDR3 sequence is 16 residues long. Assay used: immunoSEQ multiplex PCR; TCRdb lists only in-frame clones, some missing. The sample lists about 300,000 clones, roughly 90% seen once, with 2.2% in the top ten. The sequenced sample consisted of peripheral blood. This sequence joins TRBV3-1 (or the pseudogene TRBV3-2) and TRBJ2-6; D remains ambiguous. The TCR was taken from a woman in her thirties with COVID-19, enrolled during active disease. The CDR3 region is CASSQGAGAGANVLTF. The CDR3 DNA reads TGTGCCAGCAGCCAAGGGGCAGGCGCTGGGGCCAACGTCCTGACTTTC.